Described below is a single T cell receptor (beta chain) sequence and its context. Its antigen is unknown. The sample holds no much larger clone one base away, and base qualities are not on file. The time point tag for this specimen amounts to: baseline before first vaccination. Vaccinee samples came from UK trials COV001 and COV002, including a single-blind randomized controlled phase 2/3 trial of AZD1222 (ChAdOx1 nCoV-19) in healthy adults. Trial participant PBMC samples were collected at day 0 and day 28 after the second dose for TCRbeta chain sequencing. These data originate in a study of T cell responses to AZD1222 COVID-19 vaccine (dated by TCRdb to the early 2020s). About the study as a whole: AZD1222 recipients whose second dose came at about 4 weeks and those whose second dose came at about 12 weeks were combined into one group, since spike-specific TCR depth and breadth did not differ between the two schedules. A total of 230 to 250 trial participants underwent TCR sequencing, of whom some 210 received two doses of AZD1222 and about 26 received two doses of the MenACWY control vaccine. Enrollment into the trials was organized by age into subgroups of 18-55, 56-69 and 70-plus years, and those subgroups contained around 150, 28 and 57 TCR-sequenced participants, respectively.

The CDR3 regions of human TCRbeta chains were analyzed by immunosequencing. The authors processed their data as follows. Repertoire TCRs were matched against a reference library of SARS-CoV-2-specific TCRs generated with the MIRA antigen-specificity platform. Breadth meant the fraction of unique TCRs that were SARS-CoV-2-associated, whereas depth meant the fraction of total T cells that were SARS-CoV-2-associated. Using the MIRA data, every spike-specific TCR was mapped to the spike region that the TCR reacted to and assigned to either a CD4 or a CD8 class. Log10-transformed breadth and depth values were compared by one-way ANOVA with Sidak's multiple comparisons tests. The clones in this table, taken by TCRdb from immuneACCESS, are in-frame only. Not every clone is retained; where verified, under half of the shortfall comes from an unresolved V gene, and the cause of the rest is unknown. V, J and clone size derive from that table, while D and trimming were established from the DNA sequence. This sample comprises 150,000 or so clones, under 95% of them detected only once. Of the sample, 1.5% to 2% is held by the ten largest clones.

Here is what the overall study found, with its caveats: The vaccine-associated CD4 TCRs covered the entire spike protein, and the dominant responses fell in regions 160-218 and 743-854. Participants were mostly white British, with more females than males. The authors suggested clonal diversity may have been underestimated. The 56-69-year group was small, and its depth increase did not reach significance, likely because of low power. Spike-specific TCR breadth and depth rose significantly after two AZD1222 doses compared with day 0 and with MenACWY recipients. Conclusions about previously exposed vaccinees are limited because only a handful of AZD1222 recipients were SARS-CoV-2 seropositive at baseline. Reportedly, close to half of the unique spike-specific TCRs recognized epitopes lying outside the regions that are mutated in the B.1.351 and B.1.1.7 variants. Because no day 14 peak-response samples were available, repertoires were characterized only after the peak T cell response.

This TCR was sampled from an adult in good health. Sequenced material: peripheral blood, taken on day 0 of AZD1222 vaccination.

Here the CDR3 is given as CASSLARAGGPNTGELFF. The bases read TGCGCCAGCAGCTTGGCCAGAGCGGGGGGGCCGAACACCGGGGAGCTGTTTTTT. The rearranged segments are TRBV5-1 and TRBJ2-2, and 10 junctional nucleotides match TRBD2. Taken from cysteine to phenylalanine, the CDR3 has 18 residues. Only the CDR3 DNA is retained, 54 bases long and in frame from the first base. The germline V gene yields SGHRS for CDR1 and YFSETQ for CDR2. At the junction V is shortened by 0 bases and J by 0 bases; bases outside the gene matches: 5.